The 21 T cell receptor beta chains below come from one sample, sequenced in a study of blood T cell repertoires in COVID-19 (TCRdb year 2020). Library preparation employed the immunoSEQ multiplex PCR assay. Here the immuneACCESS table is served through TCRdb, limited to in-frame sequences with V and J called. Missing clones are a known gap in these copies; in checked studies unresolved V genes cover under half, and the rest lacks a known reason. The sample yields 250,000 or so clones; 75% to 95% were counted once. Of the sample, about 3% is held by the ten largest clones. The sequencing input was PBMCs or T cells enriched from blood (not recorded which). These receptors originate from a man in his forties who had been exposed to COVID-19.

The chain has TRBV30 and TRBJ2-5; no firm D call. Germline V gives CDR1 GTSNPN, CDR2 SVGIG (reference sequence). V lost 3 bases and J lost 1, with 15 bases in between. There are 15 residues in the CDR3. The CDR3 reads CAWSLDPGIQETQYF. The CDR3 DNA reads TGTGCCTGGAGCCTAGATCCGGGTATCCAAGAGACCCAGTACTTC.

CDR3 residues: CASRVGGGTEAFF. The CDR3 bases are TGTGCCAGCAGGGTGGGAGGTGGCACTGAAGCTTTCTTT. The chain combines TRBV27 with TRBJ1-1; D is ambiguous. Trimming removed 6 bases from V and 4 bases from J, with 12 bases in between. Germline assignment: CDR1 MNHEY and CDR2 SMNVEV (reference sequence). The CDR3 extends over 13 amino acids.

The chain uses TRBV2 and TRBJ1-1, with D possibly being TRBD1 (5 bases). Per the germline V gene, CDR1 is SNHLY and CDR2 is FYNNEI. There are 13 residues in the CDR3. Between the trimmed V and J ends, which lost 7 bases and 0 bases, there was a span of 9 bases. CDR3 loop: CASIRDMNTEAFF. The DNA for the CDR3 is TGTGCCAGCATCAGGGATATGAACACTGAAGCTTTCTTT. The whole variable domain, remainder taken from reference TRBV2 and TRBJ1-1, is EPEVTQTPSHQVTQMGQEVILRCVPISNHLYFYWYRQILGQKVEFLVSFYNNEISEKSEIFDDQFSVERPDGSNFTLKIRSTKLEDSAMYFCASIRDMNTEAFFGQGTRLTVV.

The chain carries TRBV28 and TRBJ1-5; D possibly corresponds to TRBD1 (5 bases). Trimming removed 3 bases at V and 0 bases at J, with 9 bases between. The CDR3 totals 15 residues. Germline V gene lookup returns CDR1 MDHEN and CDR2 SYDVKM. CDR3 region: CASSFSQDSNQPQHF. The CDR3 region has the DNA TGTGCCAGCAGTTTTTCACAGGATAGCAATCAGCCCCAGCATTTT. Looking up the rest from reference TRBV28 and TRBJ1-5 gives the full variable domain: DVKVTQSSRYLVKRTGEKVFLECVQDMDHENMFWYRQDPGLGLRLIYFSYDVKMKEKGDIPEGYSVSREKKERFSLILESASTNQTSMYLCASSFSQDSNQPQHFGDGTRLSIL.

The gene calls are TRBV5-4 and TRBJ2-5, with 7 bases lining up with TRBD1. Germline CDR1 reads SGHNT; CDR2 reads YYREEE (reference sequence). The CDR3 spans 15 residues. V dropped 4 bases and J dropped 1; count of bases not matched to a gene: 7. The CDR3 spells CASSIRDSTQETQYF. The CDR3 DNA is TGTGCCAGCAGCATACGGGACAGCACCCAAGAGACCCAGTACTTC.

This chain links TRBV19 with TRBJ1-1, with a weak D call TRBD1 (6 bases). This CDR3 has 15 residues. The germline V and J ends were trimmed by 6 bases and 0 bases, with 14 bases remaining between them. In germline, CDR1 is LNHDA, CDR2 SQIVND (reference sequence). CDR3 amino acids: CASRDPQGMNTEAFF. The CDR3 DNA reads TGTGCCAGTAGGGACCCGCAGGGGATGAACACTGAAGCTTTCTTT.

This clone occurred a few times. This sequence joins TRBV24-1 and TRBJ1-2; perhaps TRBD1 as D (5 bases). The CDR3 has 14 amino acids. The ends were cut back, 4 bases at V and 6 bases at J, with 14 bases in the middle. Germline lookup yields CDR1 KGHDR and CDR2 SFDVKD. The CDR3 sequence: CATSDFARAHGYTF. CDR3 in DNA: TGTGCCACCAGTGACTTTGCCAGGGCCCATGGCTACACCTTC.

This clone was recorded only once. The chain has TRBV2 and TRBJ2-1; 9 bases are shared with TRBD2. The germline gives CDR1 SNHLY, CDR2 FYNNEI. The CDR3 totals 16 residues. V shed 6 bases and J 7 bases; nucleotides not matched to a gene: 13. The CDR3 is CASRGVGREGRNEQFF. For the CDR3, the DNA is TGTGCCAGCAGGGGTGTTGGGCGGGAGGGCCGGAATGAGCAGTTCTTC.

Here the CDR3 reads CASSLSGLDGEQFF. CDR3 DNA sequence: TGTGCCAGCAGTTTGTCCGGACTAGACGGCGAGCAGTTCTTC. This chain uses TRBV28 with TRBJ2-1; TRBD2 matches at 7 bases. Germline loops: CDR1 MDHEN, CDR2 SYDVKM. Trimming took 3 bases from V and 10 from J; bases not matched to a gene: 9. This CDR3 is 14 amino acids long.

The chain is built from TRBV2 and TRBJ2-3; D gene ambiguous. The V and J ends lost 3 bases and 7 bases respectively, with 8 bases between them. Germline V lookup: CDR1 SNHLY, CDR2 FYNNEI. The CDR3 spans 12 residues. The CDR3 coding sequence is TGTGCCAGCAGTGACGACTCTCATACGCAGTATTTT. Protein: CASSDDSHTQYF.

This chain links TRBV25-1 with TRBJ1-4; no clear D. V shed 3 bases and J shed 3 bases, with 8 bases lying between them. From germline, CDR1 is MGHDK and CDR2 SYGVNS. The CDR3 spans 14 residues. The CDR3 coding sequence is TGTGCCAGCAGTGATCGAACGGCTAATGAAAAACTGTTTTTT. It specifies CASSDRTANEKLFF. Drawing the rest from reference TRBV25-1 and TRBJ1-4, the complete variable domain is EADIYQTPRYLVIGTGKKITLECSQTMGHDKMYWYQQDPGMELHLIHYSYGVNSTEKGDLSSESTVSRIRTEHFPLTLESARPSHTSQYLCASSDRTANEKLFFGSGTQLSVL.

The chain carries TRBV7-2 and TRBJ1-6; D unresolved. V lost 1 base to trimming and J lost 9 bases, with 10 bases between them. Germline loops: CDR1 SGHTA, CDR2 FQGNSA. This CDR3 region has 14 residues. DNA for the CDR3: TGTGCCAGCAGCTTAGAACTGGACTTTTCACCCCTCCACTTT. Its protein product is CASSLELDFSPLHF.

This clone was recorded a few times. V gene TRBV11-3 combines with J gene TRBJ1-1; no clear D gene. The V and J ends lost 4 bases and 6 bases respectively, with 18 bases between them. This CDR3 region has 15 residues. Germline CDR1 SGHNT, CDR2 YENEEA. CDR3 sequence: CASSSPYWEKAEAFF. CDR3 nucleotide sequence: TGTGCCAGCAGCTCTCCTTATTGGGAGAAGGCTGAAGCTTTCTTT.

This clone was recorded only once. V gene TRBV5-4 combines with J gene TRBJ1-5; TRBD1 aligns across 10 bases. There are 12 residues in the CDR3. Germline assignment: CDR1 SGHNT and CDR2 YYREEE (reference sequence). The V segment lost 2 bases and the J segment 11 bases; nucleotides outside the gene matches: 1. The CDR3 reads CASSLGQGAQHF. The CDR3 bases are TGTGCCAGCAGCTTAGGACAGGGGGCCCAGCATTTT.

This chain links TRBV5-5 with TRBJ1-2, with a possible D match to TRBD1 (5 bases). Per the germline V gene, CDR1 is SGHKS and CDR2 is YYEKEE (reference sequence). Deletions cut 0 bases from V and 5 bases from J, with 14 bases between. The CDR3 extends over 15 amino acids. The CDR3 spells CASSLEGLGSYGYTF. The DNA for the CDR3 is TGTGCCAGCAGCTTGGAGGGGTTGGGGTCGTATGGCTACACCTTC.

CDR3 sequence: CATQQGPSGNTIYF. In DNA, the CDR3 is TGTGCCACCCAACAGGGCCCCTCTGGAAACACCATATATTTT. The chain carries TRBV24-1 and TRBJ1-3, with a weak D call TRBD1 (6 bases). This CDR3 is built from 14 residues. Germline V gives CDR1 KGHDR, CDR2 SFDVKD. The ends were cut back, 9 bases at V and 0 bases at J, with 11 bases in the middle.

The rearrangement uses TRBV11-3 and TRBJ2-7; 12 bases align to TRBD2. From germline, CDR1 is SGHNT and CDR2 YENEEA. Trimming cost V 4 bases and J 2 bases; bases outside gene matches: 6. The CDR3 has 16 amino acids. CDR3 DNA: TGTGCCAGCAGCTCAGCGACTAGCGGGAGAACCTACGAGCAGTACTTC. It is translated as CASSSATSGRTYEQYF.

The rearrangement joins TRBV11-3 to TRBJ2-2; D perhaps matches TRBD1 (5 bases). The CDR3 covers 14 residues. The germline gives CDR1 SGHNT, CDR2 YENEEA. V was pared by 8 bases and J by 1 base, with 11 bases between. Here the CDR3 reads CASRLQGNTGELFF. The CDR3 DNA reads as TGTGCCAGCCGACTCCAGGGGAACACCGGGGAGCTGTTTTTT.

CDR3 sequence (DNA): TGTGCCAGCAGCTCGACGACTAGCGGGACGTACAATGAGCAGTTCTTC. Translating gives CASSSTTSGTYNEQFF. The chain joins TRBV7-9 to TRBJ2-1; the match to TRBD2 covers 11 bases. After removal of 4 bases from V and 4 bases from J, the junction contained 6 bases not matched to a gene. This CDR3 is built from 16 residues. Germline loops: CDR1 SEHNR, CDR2 FQNEAQ (reference sequence).

The V gene is TRBV4-3, the J gene TRBJ2-1; 9 positions match TRBD2. Germline CDR1 is LGHNA and CDR2 is YSLEER. The V gene end was trimmed by 4 bases and the J gene end by 2 bases; junction bases not matched to a gene: 6. The CDR3 length is 16 residues. DNA for the CDR3: TGCGCCAGCAGCCGGATGACTAGCGGAACCTACAATGAGCAGTTCTTC. Residues: CASSRMTSGTYNEQFF.

The V and J genes are TRBV30 and TRBJ1-4, with 10 nucleotides matching TRBD1. V was pared by 2 bases and J by 6 bases, with 3 bases of the junction left unmatched. CDR3 length: 14 amino acids. Germline loops: CDR1 GTSNPN, CDR2 SVGIG (reference sequence). The CDR3 DNA follows: TGTGCCTGGAGTTCCGGGACAGGGGATGAAAAACTGTTTTTT. Residues: CAWSSGTGDEKLFF. Full variable domain (rest looked up from reference TRBV30 and TRBJ1-4): SQTIHQWPATLVQPVGSPLSLECTVEGTSNPNLYWYRQAAGRGLQLLFYSVGIGQISSEVPQNLSASRPQDRQFILSSKKLLLSDSGFYLCAWSSGTGDEKLFFGSGTQLSVL.